The 19 T cell receptor beta chains reported below all come from one sample, sequenced in a study of shared clonotypes between healthy human individuals. The method was immunoSEQ multiplex PCR; TCRdb's version includes in-frame clones alone and lacks a portion of them. In the table there are 2 million to 2.5 million clones, 92% of which are singletons. Sample: naive CD4+ T cells from PBMCs. Subset of the sample: CD45RA+ positively selected. The receptors shown here come from a man aged 18-30 years in good health. Some clones in this sample may be carry-over from other donors' samples.

The chain's CDR3 is CSVHRGGSGYNEQFF. Written as DNA, the CDR3 is TGCAGCGTCCACCGTGGCGGGAGCGGCTACAATGAGCAGTTCTTC. The gene calls are TRBV29-1 and TRBJ2-1; 7 nucleotides agree with TRBD2. The CDR3 sequence is 15 residues long. V lost 6 bases to trimming and J lost 3 bases; unmatched junction nucleotides: 11. CDR1 and CDR2 (germline): SQVTM, ANQGSEA.

The CDR3 nucleotides read TGCGCCAGCCGGGGGGAGATATCTTCTCGGGAGCAGTACTTC. It yields the protein CASRGEISSREQYF. V is TRBV5-1 and J is TRBJ2-7, with 7 bases aligning to TRBD2. This CDR3 has 14 residues. V shed 7 bases and J 7 bases; nucleotides not matched to a gene: 14. Germline-derived CDR1 and CDR2 are SGHRS and YFSETQ.

A remark on this clone: At the DNA level, this CDR3 is encoded by other sequences in the same sample as well. V and J are TRBV28 and TRBJ2-7; no clear D. Germline CDR1 is MDHEN and CDR2 is SYDVKM. V lost 5 bases and J 4 bases, leaving 9 bases between the germline ends. The CDR3 has 12 amino acids. The DNA of the CDR3 is TGTGCCAGCAGTCCGTTAAGGTACGAGCAGTACTTC. Its translation: CASSPLRYEQYF.

The chain joins TRBV5-1 to TRBJ2-6; D perhaps matches TRBD1 (5 bases). The CDR3 length is 17 residues. V lost 1 base and J 0 bases, leaving 11 bases between the germline ends. The germline CDR1 and CDR2 sequences are SGHRS and YFSETQ. Here the CDR3 reads CASSLFGALSGANVLTF. For the CDR3, the DNA is TGCGCCAGCAGCTTGTTTGGGGCGCTCTCTGGGGCCAACGTCCTGACTTTC.

This clone has just one count. The chain employs TRBV9 and TRBJ2-7; 8 bases are a match to TRBD2. CDR1 SGDLS and CDR2 YYNGEE come from the germline V gene. The CDR3 length is 16 residues. The ends lost 0 bases at V and 6 bases at J; junction bases unmatched: 11. CDR3 sequence (DNA): TGTGCCAGCAGCGTAGGTAGCGGGGCGGGCCCCTTCGAGCAGTACTTC. Residues: CASSVGSGAGPFEQYF. The complete variable domain, with remaining parts taken from reference TRBV9 and TRBJ2-7, reads DSGVTQTPKHLITATGQRVTLRCSPRSGDLSVYWYQQSLDQGLQFLIQYYNGEERAKGNILERFSAQQFPDLHSELNLSSLELGDSALYFCASSVGSGAGPFEQYFGPGTRLTVT.

The rearrangement links TRBV6-1 to TRBJ1-2; D unclear. V lost 7 bases to trimming and J lost 5 bases, with 14 bases between them. Germline lookup yields CDR1 MNHNS and CDR2 SASEGT. This CDR3 has 13 residues. As DNA, the CDR3 is TGTGCCAGCACTCCGACATCAGATTATGGCTACACCTTC. This translates into CASTPTSDYGYTF.

The J gene is TRBJ1-5, the V gene TRBV21-1. TRBV21-1 is tagged as a pseudogene. This CDR3 spans 15 amino acids. CDR3 region: CASRAASGLNQPQHF. The DNA for the CDR3 is TGTGCCAGCAGGGCTGCGTCGGGCCTCAATCAGCCCCAGCATTTT.

The CDR3 coding sequence is TGTGCCAGCAGCCCCCTTAGGGCTGAAGCTTTCTTT. This sequence encodes CASSPLRAEAFF. The rearrangement joins TRBV7-9 to TRBJ1-1, with unresolved D. V lost 5 bases, J lost 6 bases, and 10 bases lay in between. The germline V gene has CDR1 SEHNR and CDR2 FQNEAQ (reference sequence). The CDR3 runs 12 residues.

The gene calls are TRBV4-1 and TRBJ2-2; 9 bases line up with TRBD2. The germline gives CDR1 MGHRA, CDR2 YSYEKL. The CDR3 extends over 15 amino acids. Trimming removed 8 bases from V and 2 bases from J; junction bases left unmatched: 6. CDR3 sequence: CASRREGSNTGELFF. The CDR3 DNA reads as TGCGCCAGCCGGCGGGAGGGGTCTAACACCGGGGAGCTGTTTTTT.

The chain uses TRBV2 and TRBJ1-1; D remains ambiguous. This CDR3 has 13 residues. The germline V gene has CDR1 SNHLY and CDR2 FYNNEI. Here the CDR3 DNA reads TGTGCTCTACGGCGGCAGTTGAACACTGAAGCTTTCTTT. It is translated as CALRRQLNTEAFF.

The chain uses TRBV11-2 and TRBJ1-1; 7 bases agree with TRBD1. CDR3 length: 19 residues. The V segment lost 2 bases and the J segment 2 bases; nucleotides outside the gene matches: 17. Germline lookup yields CDR1 SGHAT and CDR2 FQNNGV. CDR3 amino acids: CASSLRTRGWYEGNTEAFF. DNA for the CDR3: TGTGCCAGCAGCTTACGGACCAGGGGGTGGTATGAGGGCAACACTGAAGCTTTCTTT.

This clone appeared a few times. The chain uses TRBV5-1 and TRBJ2-6; D tentatively fits TRBD1 or TRBD2 (5 bases each). The CDR3 spans 16 residues. CDR1 is SGHRS, CDR2 YFSETQ, per germline. V dropped 0 bases and J dropped 4 bases, with 11 bases sitting between them. CDR3 in amino acids: CASSLEAGSGANVLTF. The CDR3 DNA is TGCGCCAGCAGCTTGGAGGCAGGGAGCGGGGCCAACGTCCTGACTTTC.

This clone was detected a few times. The chain employs TRBV28 and TRBJ1-4, with TRBD1 identical over 9 bases. The CDR3 runs to 14 residues. J was trimmed by 5 bases and V by 5 bases; bases with no gene match: 3. Germline V CDR1 and CDR2: MDHEN, SYDVKM. The CDR3 DNA reads TGTGCCAGCAGTATAACAGGGGGCAATGAAAAACTGTTTTTT. Translating gives CASSITGGNEKLFF.

CDR3 in amino acids: CASSFGGTSGTADTQYF. The CDR3 coding sequence is TGTGCCAGCAGCTTTGGAGGGACTAGCGGGACGGCAGATACGCAGTATTTT. V and J are TRBV7-9 and TRBJ2-3; 13 bases align to TRBD2. This CDR3 region has 17 residues. Per the germline V gene, CDR1 is SEHNR and CDR2 is FQNEAQ (reference sequence). J gave up 4 bases and V 3 bases, and 7 bases lay outside the gene matches.

This chain joins TRBV28 and TRBJ2-3, with 9 bases fitting TRBD2. The CDR3 extends over 17 amino acids. The germline gives CDR1 MDHEN, CDR2 SYDVKM. The V gene end was trimmed by 2 bases and the J gene end by 6 bases; junction bases not matched to a gene: 12. The CDR3 reads CASSLGGSGSLGDTQYF. CDR3 DNA sequence: TGTGCCAGCAGTTTAGGAGGTAGCGGGAGTCTGGGCGATACGCAGTATTTT.

The gene calls are TRBV27 and TRBJ1-4, with D uncertain. The CDR3 is 17 amino acids. V was cut by 2 bases and J by 7 bases, with 20 bases left in between. CDR1 is MNHEY, CDR2 SMNVEV, per germline (reference sequence). CDR3 sequence: CASSLEVSRIPLEKLFF. The CDR3, as DNA: TGTGCCAGCAGTTTAGAGGTCTCCAGGATCCCTCTTGAAAAACTGTTTTTT.

The chain links TRBV6-6 to TRBJ1-5, with D hard to call. CDR1 and CDR2 (germline): MNHNY, SVGAGI (reference sequence). The length of the CDR3 is 15 residues. V lost 0 bases and J 7 bases, leaving 13 bases between the germline ends. CDR3 sequence: CASSYSGRLTQPQHF. In DNA, the CDR3 is TGTGCCAGCAGTTACTCGGGCAGGCTGACACAGCCCCAGCATTTT.

V usage is TRBV5-1 and J usage is TRBJ2-3, with 12 bases lining up with TRBD2. Germline V CDR1 and CDR2: SGHRS, YFSETQ. V trimming: 4 bases; J trimming: 4 bases; junction bases outside the gene matches: 4. This CDR3 comprises 15 residues. The CDR3 region is CASSGGLAGSDTQYF. The CDR3, as DNA: TGCGCCAGCAGCGGTGGACTAGCGGGATCAGATACGCAGTATTTT.

This clone was observed a single time. The chain has TRBV6-5 and TRBJ2-5; the D gene is possibly TRBD2 (6 bases). CDR3 length equals 13 residues. Germline values: CDR1 MNHEY, CDR2 SVGAGI. The ends were cut back, 4 bases at V and 5 bases at J, with 11 bases in the middle. The CDR3 DNA reads TGTGCCAGCAGTTCCGGGAGTTTGGAGACCCAGTACTTC. Translated: CASSSGSLETQYF.